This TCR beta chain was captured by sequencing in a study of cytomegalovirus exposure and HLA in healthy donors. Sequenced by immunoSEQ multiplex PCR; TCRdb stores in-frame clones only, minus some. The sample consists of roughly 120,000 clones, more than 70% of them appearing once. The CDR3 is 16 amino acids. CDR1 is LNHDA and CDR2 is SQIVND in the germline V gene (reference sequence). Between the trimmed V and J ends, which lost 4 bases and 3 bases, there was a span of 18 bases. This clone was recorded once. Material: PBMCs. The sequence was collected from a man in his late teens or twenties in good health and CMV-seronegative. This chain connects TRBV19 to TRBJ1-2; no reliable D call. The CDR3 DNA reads TGTGCCAGTAGTACCCCCCCGCTCCTCCGGTACTATGGCTACACCTTC. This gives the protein CASSTPPLLRYYGYTF.